Below, one T cell receptor (beta chain) is given with its context. This specimen belongs to a study of blood T cell repertoires in COVID-19. In the source study's methods: For nucleated cells, counts were estimated from reference gene primer amplification. Here immunoSEQ multiplex PCR was the method, and the copy in TCRdb shows in-frame clones only, minus some. From that table come the V and J calls and clone size; the DNA was used to work out D and trimming. The sample includes around 160,000 clones, around 80% of them seen just once. Trimming removed 2 bases from V and 2 bases from J; junction bases left unmatched: 11. CDR3 length equals 18 residues. Germline-derived CDR1 and CDR2 are SGDLS and YYNGEE.

The TCR sequence derives from a human donor with acute or convalescent COVID-19. The donor label of this sample is uncertain. The chain uses TRBV9 and TRBJ1-3; 9 positions match TRBD1. Material for sequencing was peripheral blood. The CDR3, as DNA: TGTGCCAGCAGCGTTTCCGGGACAGGGCCCCTCGCTGGAAACACCATATATTTT. Translation gives CASSVSGTGPLAGNTIYF.